This T cell receptor (beta chain) stems from a study of blood T cell repertoires in COVID-19. Profiling relied on immunoSEQ multiplex PCR, and the TCRdb table lists in-frame clones only, not all of them. The sample lists roughly 360,000 clones, 83% seen once, with about 5.4% in the top ten. V lost 0 bases, J lost 0 bases, and 8 bases lay in between. The CDR3 extends over 16 amino acids. Germline lookup yields CDR1 SEHNR and CDR2 FQNEAQ (reference sequence). In its sample, this clone was seen a few times. This clonotype originated in a woman aged 45-65 years who had recovered from COVID-19. Sequencing was done on a sample of PBMCs or T cells enriched from blood (not recorded which). The chain uses TRBV7-9 and TRBJ1-4; D is unclear. The CDR3 here is CASSLALGATNEKLFF. The CDR3 DNA reads TGTGCCAGCAGCTTAGCGCTTGGAGCAACTAATGAAAAACTGTTTTTT.